The T cell receptor beta chain described here comes from a study of neurological immune-mediated disorders. Whole-study findings and limits: The most TCR clonal expansion was seen in HTLV-1-associated myelopathy, whereas the least was seen in multiple sclerosis, below the level in healthy controls.

Trimming left V 6 bases short and J 0 bases short, with 15 bases between. The CDR3 is 15 amino acids. Germline loops: CDR1 SQVTM, CDR2 ANQGSEA. Indicated time point: technical triplicate 2. This clonotype has a count of ten or more. Its target is unknown. TCRdb processed the 5' RACE reads anew with MiXCR; each CDR3 protein has one entry. Of fewer than 40,000 distinct CDR3 sequences listed, 13% were seen once; the top ten hold 5.2%. This TCR derives from a female donor with HTLV-1-associated myelopathy (HAM/TSP). V is TRBV29-1 and J is TRBJ1-5; D is uncertain. Sequenced input: CD4+ T cells from blood. CDR3 DNA sequence: TGCAGCGTGGCCCTTTCGACCGCTAGCAATCAGCCCCAGCATTTT. This codes for CSVALSTASNQPQHF. The variable domain in full, completed from reference TRBV29-1 and TRBJ1-5, reads SAVISQKPSRDICQRGTSLTIQCQVDSQVTMMFWYRQQPGQSLTLIATANQGSEATYESGFVIDKFPISRPNLTFSTLTVSNMSPEDSSIYLCSVALSTASNQPQHFGDGTRLSIL.